This T cell receptor (beta chain) emerged from a study of human T cells and chemical hapten exposure. Study-wide context: Small pooled library volume differences mainly caused per-sample TCR yield variation.

Looked up from germline, CDR1 is MNHEY and CDR2 is SMNVEV (reference sequence). The CDR3 is made up of 16 amino acids. V lost 1 base, J lost 1 base, and 11 bases lay in between. A single record per CDR3 protein comes from TCRdb applying MiXCR to the RACE reads. The repertoire holds roughly 120,000 distinct CDR3 sequences, with approximately 8.3% as singletons. Time point defined: healthy volunteer bleed at 2 weeks. Whole blood that had not been fractionated was the source of extracted total RNA. The TCR originated in a male donor in good health. Some clones in this sample may be carry-over from other donors' samples. This sequence joins TRBV27 and TRBJ2-1; a weak D match, TRBD1 (6 bases). The sequenced sample consisted of whole blood. The CDR3 coding sequence is TGTGCCAGCAGTTTATTGGGGGCAGGTTCCTACAATGAGCAGTTCTTC. Its protein product is CASSLLGAGSYNEQFF.